This T cell receptor beta chain emerged from a study of blood T cell repertoires in COVID-19. Overall study context: PBMCs, B-cell-depleted T cells, or T cells were the source of the cDNA or gDNA that made up the material.

TCRdb's copy holds only in-frame clones and misses some; the assay was immunoSEQ multiplex PCR. Among fewer than 300,000 clones listed, about four fifths were seen once. The origin of this receptor is a woman aged 45 to 65 who had recovered from COVID-19. The sequencing input was peripheral blood.

CDR3 residues: CASSLGFPGTVTYEQYF. CDR3 nucleotides: TGTGCCAGCAGTTTGGGATTCCCCGGGACAGTAACCTACGAGCAGTACTTC. The genes are TRBV27 and TRBJ2-7; 7 bases map to TRBD1. Germline lookup yields CDR1 MNHEY and CDR2 SMNVEV (reference sequence). The CDR3 totals 17 residues. V gave up 3 bases and J gave up 2 bases; unmatched junction bases: 13.